The T cell receptor beta chain under discussion was sequenced for a study of blood T cell repertoires in COVID-19. The overall study: The United States, Italy and Spain supplied acute and convalescent COVID-19 samples.

V lost 5 bases, J lost 3 bases, and 6 bases stayed unmatched. Germline V CDR1 and CDR2: SGHRS, YFSETQ. CDR3 length: 14 residues. Of note for this clone: Other DNA sequences of this sample code for an identical CDR3.

Sequencing used immunoSEQ multiplex PCR; TCRdb keeps in-frame clones, though not all of them. This repertoire shows a few hundred thousand clones, about 90% found once; its top ten account for 0.75% to 0.85%. Enrolled during active infection, Seattle patients were then followed longitudinally. The chain has TRBV5-1 and TRBJ1-1; TRBD1 matches 8 bases. Specimen: peripheral blood. The receptor comes from a man between 18 and 29 years old with COVID-19, enrolled during active disease. The CDR3 reads CASSSQGGDTEAFF. In nucleotides, the CDR3 is TGCGCCAGCAGTTCACAGGGGGGCGACACTGAAGCTTTCTTT.